This T cell receptor (beta chain) comes out of a study of T cell responses to AZD1222 COVID-19 vaccine. Generated by immunoSEQ multiplex PCR, the TCRdb table keeps only in-frame clones and is missing some. The sample lists about 120,000 clones, roughly 90% occurring once. Study-level findings and limits: Females outnumbered males among donors, who were mostly white British; clonal diversity was possibly underestimated. Researchers took repertoire samples only after the peak T cell response had come. Among spike-specific TCRs, nearly half reportedly target unmutated variant regions. AZD1222 recipients seropositive at baseline numbered only 5 or 6.

This CDR3 has 15 residues. The germline gives CDR1 KGHSH, CDR2 LQKENI. Trimming took 0 bases from V and 4 from J, leaving 10 bases between them. This clone was detected once. The antigen remains undetermined. The rearrangement links TRBV18 to TRBJ2-1; TRBD1 is a possible D gene (5 bases). The clonotype originates from an adult who received the MenACWY meningococcal vaccine as a control. The starting material was peripheral blood, obtained 28 days after the second dose of the MenACWY control vaccine. The CDR3 reads CASSPPQVTYNEQFF. CDR3 in DNA: TGTGCCAGCTCACCACCACAGGTTACGTACAATGAGCAGTTCTTC.